This T cell receptor (beta chain) emerged from a study of siplizumab effects on memory and regulatory T cells. Whole-study findings and limits: Proliferating Tregs taken from siplizumab cultures were not shown to have a confirmed suppressive function.

Method: immunoSEQ multiplex PCR; TCRdb's copy keeps in-frame clones and lacks some. The table lists 95,000 to 110,000 clones, approximately 93% of them singletons. Notes on this clone: As yet, its antigen is unknown.

Material for sequencing was Tregs sorted from blood. The sequence was obtained from a human donor in good health.

In DNA, the CDR3 is TGTGCCAGCAGCGGCCGGGACCGTCGCTCTGGAAACACCATATATTTT. This sequence encodes CASSGRDRRSGNTIYF. This sequence joins TRBV11-2 and TRBJ1-3, with D possibly matching TRBD1 (5 bases). The length of the CDR3 is 16 residues. Germline V gene data show CDR1 as SGHAT and CDR2 as FQNNGV. With 5 bases removed from V and 0 bases from J, the gap between germline ends came to 14 bases.